The next 26 T cell receptor beta chains were all read from a single sample in a study of cytomegalovirus exposure and HLA in healthy donors. The PCR made use of 60 Vbeta and 13 Jbeta primers. The repertoire was sequenced with immunoSEQ multiplex PCR; TCRdb's copy has only in-frame clones and lacks some. The sample contains roughly 130,000 clones, roughly 80% of which appear only once. Sample: PBMCs. The receptors were gathered from a man under 40 in good health and CMV-seronegative.

This clone was detected only a few times. The V call is TRBV5-1, the J call TRBJ2-4; TRBD1 matches 7 bases. CDR1 SGHRS and CDR2 YFSETQ come from the germline V gene. V shed 4 bases, J shed 4 bases, and the junction held 11 bases outside the gene matches. The CDR3 totals 16 residues. This chain's CDR3 is CASSADRLSLKNIQYF. For the CDR3, the DNA is TGCGCCAGCAGCGCGGACAGGCTGTCCCTAAAAAACATTCAGTACTTC.

This clone was seen just once. The rearrangement links TRBV6-4 to TRBJ2-3; TRBD2 agrees at 7 bases. Germline CDR1 is MRHNA and CDR2 is SNTAGT. The CDR3 contains 15 residues. With V trimmed by 2 bases and J by 5 bases, 7 bases remained unmatched. CDR3 region: CASSDKAGTGDTQYF. In DNA, the CDR3 is TGTGCCAGCAGTGACAAAGCGGGGACGGGAGATACGCAGTATTTT.

The V gene is TRBV2, the J gene TRBJ2-2; tentative D call: TRBD1 (5 bases). The germline V and J ends were trimmed by 7 bases and 1 base, with 16 bases remaining between them. In germline, CDR1 is SNHLY, CDR2 FYNNEI. This CDR3 comprises 16 residues. The CDR3 loop reads CASKKLGQGNTGELFF. CDR3 bases: TGTGCCAGCAAAAAGTTGGGGCAGGGGAACACCGGGGAGCTGTTTTTT.

The rearrangement uses TRBV5-1 and TRBJ2-7, with D perhaps matching TRBD1 (6 bases). This CDR3 spans 13 amino acids. V lost 2 bases to trimming and J lost 5 bases, with 11 bases between them. Germline CDR1 and CDR2: SGHRS and YFSETQ. The CDR3 spells CASSLTGRNEQYF. In DNA form, the CDR3 reads TGCGCCAGCAGCTTAACAGGGCGAAACGAGCAGTACTTC.

Here the CDR3 reads CASSQWDRGREQYF. As DNA, the CDR3 is TGTGCCAGCAGCCAATGGGACAGGGGCCGCGAGCAGTACTTC. V and J are TRBV16 and TRBJ2-7; 10 positions agree with TRBD1. The CDR3 runs 14 residues. CDR1 and CDR2 (germline): KGHSY, FQNENV. J was trimmed by 6 bases and V by 1 base; bases with no gene match: 3.

The chain is built from TRBV10-3 and TRBJ2-7, with a possible D match to TRBD2 (6 bases). Deletions cut 0 bases from V and 2 bases from J, with 14 bases between. There are 16 residues in the CDR3. CDR1 and CDR2 (germline): ENHRY, SYGVKD. CDR3 DNA sequence: TGTGCCATCAGTGAGTCGGGAGGTCTCACTACCTACGAGCAGTACTTC. Its translation: CAISESGGLTTYEQYF.

The rearrangement joins TRBV18 to TRBJ1-1; D gene unclear. V gave up 4 bases and J gave up 3 bases, with 18 bases separating them. CDR1 is KGHSH and CDR2 is LQKENI in the germline V gene. CDR3 length: 16 residues. For the CDR3, the DNA is TGTGCCAGCTCACGAGGGAACCAAGGCGGGTACACTGAAGCTTTCTTT. It translates to CASSRGNQGGYTEAFF.

This clone has a handful of counts. DNA for the CDR3: TGTGCCAGCAGCCCCCGAAGGACAGCCAACACTGAAGCTTTCTTT. Its protein is CASSPRRTANTEAFF. The V call is TRBV9, the J call TRBJ1-1; weak D call: TRBD1 (6 bases). Trimming pared 4 bases from V and 2 bases from J, leaving 15 bases between. This CDR3 region has 15 residues. The germline CDR1 and CDR2 sequences are SGDLS and YYNGEE.

This sequence joins TRBV18 and TRBJ1-1; D gene ambiguous. The germline V and J ends were trimmed by 1 base and 7 bases, with 10 bases remaining between them. CDR3 length equals 13 residues. The germline V gene has CDR1 KGHSH and CDR2 LQKENI. The CDR3 sequence: CASSPLGGLEAFF. The DNA for the CDR3 is TGTGCCAGCTCACCACTCGGAGGTCTTGAAGCTTTCTTT.

This clone was seen only a few times. The chain recombines TRBV28 with TRBJ2-7; possible D gene TRBD2, 5 bases. This CDR3 is built from 18 residues. Germline CDR1 MDHEN, CDR2 SYDVKM. V lost 4 bases and J lost 3, with 25 bases in between. The CDR3 is CASSYTVNFGDPSYEQYF. The CDR3 nucleotides read TGTGCCAGCAGTTATACGGTCAATTTCGGGGATCCGAGCTACGAGCAGTACTTC.

A note on this clone: One junction end disagrees with the germline gene, perhaps due to a read error. The rearrangement links TRBV7-9 to TRBJ2-4; tentatively, D is TRBD1 (5 bases). Germline CDR1 reads SEHNR; CDR2 reads FQNEAQ (reference sequence). The CDR3 is 14 residues long. CDR3 protein: CASRAGQDKNSQYF. DNA of the CDR3: TGTGCCAGCCGCGCAGGGCAAGACAAAAACAGTCAGTACTTC.

The chain combines TRBV7-6 with TRBJ2-5, with D possibly being TRBD2 (7 bases). The end of the DNA fits TRBJ2-7 better, so the J call may be wrong. This CDR3 comprises 15 residues. Germline CDR1 and CDR2: SGHVS and FNYEAQ. CDR3 in DNA: TGTGCCAGCAGCACCGAAGGGGGGGGGACCTACGAGCAGTACTTC. Translated: CASSTEGGGTYEQYF.

The V and J genes are TRBV5-4 and TRBJ1-1; D possibly corresponds to TRBD1 (5 bases). V was pared by 5 bases and J by 1 base, with 21 bases between. The CDR3 runs 17 residues. Germline-derived CDR1 and CDR2 are SGHNT and YYREEE (reference sequence). Written as DNA, the CDR3 is TGTGCCAGCAGTTACAGGCTTGCCCCCCTCCAGAACACTGAAGCTTTCTTT. The encoded protein is CASSYRLAPLQNTEAFF.

The rearrangement links TRBV19 to TRBJ2-3, with TRBD1 matching 10 bases. The V gene end was trimmed by 4 bases and the J gene end by 5 bases; junction bases not matched to a gene: 6. CDR1 and CDR2 (germline): LNHDA, SQIVND (reference sequence). The CDR3 extends over 15 amino acids. The DNA for the CDR3 is TGTGCCAGTAGTACAGACAGGGGGCGGAGAGATACGCAGTATTTT. Protein: CASSTDRGRRDTQYF.

This clone came up once. This chain connects TRBV5-1 to TRBJ1-4; 7 bases are a match to TRBD1. The CDR3 is 15 residues long. CDR1 is SGHRS, CDR2 YFSETQ, per germline. V lost 4 bases to trimming and J lost 7 bases; unmatched junction nucleotides: 10. CDR3 protein: CASSTRQGGSEKLFF. CDR3 nucleotide sequence: TGCGCCAGCAGCACCCGACAGGGTGGGAGTGAAAAACTGTTTTTT.

The rearrangement uses TRBV12-5 and TRBJ2-2; D is ambiguous. Germline-derived CDR1 and CDR2 are LGHNT and FRNRAP. V was cut by 0 bases and J by 3 bases, with 11 bases left in between. CDR3 length equals 16 residues. CDR3 coding DNA: TGTGCTAGTGGTTTGGTACGGAGCGAATACACCGGGGAGCTGTTTTTT. Translating gives CASGLVRSEYTGELFF.

V usage is TRBV4-1 and J usage is TRBJ1-5, with 8 bases identical to TRBD1. In germline, CDR1 is MGHRA, CDR2 YSYEKL. V dropped 4 bases and J dropped 4; count of bases not matched to a gene: 6. This CDR3 region has 15 residues. The CDR3 spells CASSPRDRTNQPQHF. The CDR3 bases are TGCGCCAGCAGCCCCAGGGACAGGACGAATCAGCCCCAGCATTTT.

The chain couples TRBV28 to TRBJ2-7, with TRBD1 matching 9 bases. The germline gives CDR1 MDHEN, CDR2 SYDVKM. Trimming took 5 bases from V and 2 from J; bases not matched to a gene: 13. The CDR3 sequence is 17 residues long. The CDR3 sequence is CASSAFPGTGRTYEQYF. The CDR3 coding sequence is TGTGCCAGCAGTGCTTTCCCCGGGACAGGGCGGACCTACGAGCAGTACTTC.

This chain connects TRBV6-5 to TRBJ1-1; D perhaps matches TRBD1 (5 bases). In germline, CDR1 is MNHEY, CDR2 SVGAGI. This CDR3 has 13 residues. Trimming removed 4 bases from V and 4 bases from J, with 10 bases in between. This chain's CDR3 is CASSLGGATEAFF. CDR3 in DNA: TGTGCCAGCAGTTTGGGTGGGGCCACTGAAGCTTTCTTT.

The rearrangement links TRBV15 to TRBJ1-5; D unclear. The CDR3 is 13 amino acids. CDR1 LNHNV and CDR2 YYDKDF come from the germline V gene (reference sequence). Trimming removed 8 bases at V and 4 bases at J, with 12 bases between. The DNA of the CDR3 is TGTGCCACCTCTAGGGCGGGGAATCAGCCCCAGCATTTT. It encodes CATSRAGNQPQHF.

The chain combines TRBV7-2 with TRBJ1-1, with 8 positions matching TRBD1. Germline assignment: CDR1 SGHTA and CDR2 FQGNSA. This CDR3 contains 13 residues. The J segment lost 7 bases and the V segment lost 5 bases, leaving 6 bases of the junction unmatched. The CDR3 region has the DNA TGTGCCAGCAGCCAAGACAGGGGAGGTGAAGCTTTCTTT. Its translation: CASSQDRGGEAFF.

The V and J genes are TRBV7-5 and TRBJ1-2; the table's D call, TRBD1, was not checked against the DNA. TRBV7-5 is deemed a pseudogene. The CDR3 has 14 residues. CDR3 residues: CARSLITGNYGYTF. Written as DNA, the CDR3 is TGTGCCAGAAGCTTAATTACAGGGAACTATGGCTACACCTTC.

In this sample, this clone turned up a few times. The chain carries TRBV5-1 and TRBJ1-1, with 8 bases lining up with TRBD1. The CDR3 is 19 amino acids. V lost 4 bases, J lost 0 bases, and 17 bases stayed unmatched. Looked up from germline, CDR1 is SGHRS and CDR2 is YFSETQ. CDR3 amino acids: CASSIPGGVSQPMNTEAFF. Written as DNA, the CDR3 is TGCGCCAGCAGCATCCCAGGGGGCGTCTCTCAACCGATGAACACTGAAGCTTTCTTT.

V gene TRBV4-2 combines with J gene TRBJ2-1; possibly TRBD2 for D (5 bases). Trimming shortened V by 0 bases and J by 6 bases, and 15 bases separated the two germline ends. This CDR3 has 16 amino acids. Germline V gene lookup returns CDR1 LGHNA and CDR2 YNFKEQ. The chain's CDR3 is CASSQEQEAEGNEQFF. The DNA of the CDR3 is TGTGCCAGCAGCCAAGAGCAGGAGGCCGAGGGCAATGAGCAGTTCTTC.

DNA of the CDR3: TGTGCCAGCAGCGCAGCCGGGACAGGGTTGGCTAATGAAAAACTGTTTTTT. The encoded protein is CASSAAGTGLANEKLFF. The J gene is TRBJ1-4, the V gene TRBV7-9, with TRBD1 identical over 9 bases. Germline V gene data show CDR1 as SEHNR and CDR2 as FQNEAQ (reference sequence). The CDR3 totals 17 residues. V was pared by 5 bases and J by 3 bases, with 10 bases of the junction left unmatched. The entire variable domain, with the rest obtained from reference TRBV7-9 and TRBJ1-4, is as follows: DTGVSQNPRHKITKRGQNVTFRCDPISEHNRLYWYRQTLGQGPEFLTYFQNEAQLEKSRLLSDRFSAERPKGSFSTLEIQRTEQGDSAMYLCASSAAGTGLANEKLFFGSGTQLSVL.

The chain employs TRBV18 and TRBJ2-7; possibly TRBD2 for D (6 bases). CDR3 length: 15 amino acids. Germline CDR1 and CDR2: KGHSH and LQKENI. Trimming shortened V by 2 bases and J by 2 bases, and 13 bases separated the two germline ends. The CDR3 nucleotides are TGTGCCAGCTCACCAGGGGCAGGAGGGGCCTACGAGCAGTACTTC. It codes for CASSPGAGGAYEQYF.